A selection of T cell receptor beta chains follows, all from one sample in a study of blood T cell repertoires in COVID-19. The table came from immunoSEQ multiplex PCR; TCRdb's copy has only in-frame clones and leaves some out. The sample includes roughly 270,000 clones, roughly four fifths of them seen just once. Source material: PBMCs or T cells enriched from blood (not recorded which). These TCRs come from a man between 40 and 49 years old who had been exposed to COVID-19. The CDR3 runs from the conserved cysteine through the conserved F or W. The D gene is left open where the match is weak. A row's size may be missing; if present it is once, few, many or a size class.

>TRBJ2-3|-|TRBD2|TRBV7-9
TGTGCCAGCAGCTTATCTAGCGGGAGAACAGATACGCAGTATTTT
CASSLSSGRTDTQYF
>TRBJ2-1|-|-|TRBV5-6
TGTGCCAGCATCGGACTTTCAAGCTCCTACAATGAGCAGTTCTTC
CASIGLSSSYNEQFF
>TRBJ1-3|-|-|TRBV10-2
TGCGCCAGCCGCTTCGGTGGGAGTGGAAACACCATATATTTT
CASRFGGSGNTIYF
>TRBJ2-1|-|TRBD1|TRBV19
TGTGCCAGCCGGGTGGACAGGGGATCTCATGAGCAGTTCTTC
CASRVDRGSHEQFF
>TRBJ1-2|-|TRBD1|TRBV2
TGTGCCAGCAGGGGTACCCGGGACAGGGGACCCCCCATCTTC
CASRGTRDRGPPIF
>TRBJ2-1|few|TRBD2|TRBV10-3
TGTGCCATCGCAACTAGCGGGAGCGTTAATGAGCAGTTCTTC
CAIATSGSVNEQFF
>TRBJ2-3|-|TRBD2|TRBV10-1
TGCGCCAGCAGTGGAAAAATGCGGGAGCGAAACTCAGATACGCAGTATTTT
CASSGKMRERNSDTQYF
>TRBJ1-5|-|-|TRBV7-9
TGTGCCAGCAGCTCCGAGGCCAATCAGCCCCAGCATTTT
CASSSEANQPQHF
>TRBJ2-3|once|-|TRBV28
TGTGCCAGTCAAACAACCTTAGCGAGAACTAGCACAGATACGCAGTATTTT
CASQTTLARTSTDTQYF
>TRBJ2-7|-|-|TRBV7-8
TGTGCCAGCAGCCCCTCGGGGGACTACGAGCAGTACTTC
CASSPSGDYEQYF
>TRBJ2-1|-|TRBD2|TRBV6-1
TGTGCCAGCAGTGAAAGGAGCGGGAGCTACAATGAGCAGTTCTTC
CASSERSGSYNEQFF
>TRBJ2-2|-|TRBD2|TRBV5-1
TGCGCCAGCAGCTTGACCGGGACTAGCTACTTCGGGGAGCTGTTTTTT
CASSLTGTSYFGELFF
>TRBJ2-2|-|TRBD2|TRBV5-1
TGCGCCAGCAGCTTGGAGGCGGGAGGCGCGAGAACCGGGGAGCTGTTTTTT
CASSLEAGGARTGELFF
>TRBJ1-4|-|TRBD1|TRBV9
TGTGCCAGCAGCGTAACAGGGGGGCTCGCGAAACTGTTTTTT
CASSVTGGLAKLFF
>TRBJ2-7|-|-|TRBV19
TGTGCCAGTAGCGACTCGCCGACTTTTTCCTACGAGCAGTACTTC
CASSDSPTFSYEQYF
>TRBJ2-7|-|TRBD2|TRBV11-3
TGTGCCAGCAGCTTAGTCGGAGCGGGAGGTGGTTACGAGCAGTACTTC
CASSLVGAGGGYEQYF
>TRBJ1-5|-|-|TRBV9
TGTGCCAGCAGCGTAGGGACATTCGGGCAGCCCCAGCATTTT
CASSVGTFGQPQHF
>TRBJ1-5|-|TRBD1|TRBV3-1/TRBV3-2
TGTGCCAGCAGCCACTCCTCGACAGGGGGAAGTCAGCCCCAGCATTTT
CASSHSSTGGSQPQHF
>TRBJ2-5|once|-|TRBV15
TGTGCCACCAGCAGAGATGGGGGCGGGTGGGAAGAGACCCAGTACTTC
CATSRDGGGWEETQYF
>TRBJ1-3|few|-|TRBV21-1
TGTGCCAGCAGCGCGCACCTCCGGGAGCCGCGTAGCTCTGGAAACACCATATATTTT
CASSAHLREPRSSGNTIYF
>TRBJ1-4|-|-|TRBV9
TGTGCCAGCAGCAGGGGTCAAGGTGGACTAGTGGATGAAAAACTGTTTTTT
CASSRGQGGLVDEKLFF
>TRBJ1-1|-|-|TRBV18
TGTGCCAGCTCACCACCATCGGGTTCCACTGAAGCTTTCTTT
CASSPPSGSTEAFF
>TRBJ2-7|-|TRBD2|TRBV7-8
TGTGCCAGCAGCCCCCCCGGACTAGCGGGAGGGCCAGTTTACTTC
CASSPPGLAGGPVYF
>TRBJ2-1|-|TRBD2|TRBV9
TGTGCCAGCAGCGTAGTGGGACTAGCGGGAGAAAGTGTGTTCTTC
CASSVVGLAGESVFF
>TRBJ2-2|-|TRBD2|TRBV7-9
TGTGCCAGCAGTTTACGCGGGAGCGAGACCGGGGAGCTGTTTTTT
CASSLRGSETGELFF
>TRBJ2-4|-|-|TRBV30
TGTGCCTGGAGTGTACCATCCCGAGACATTCAGTACTTC
CAWSVPSRDIQYF
>TRBJ1-2|-|TRBD1|TRBV4-1
TGCGCCAGCAGCCAAGATTTTGTTTTTCGCCAAACAGGGGACTATGGCTACACCTTC
CASSQDFVFRQTGDYGYTF
>TRBJ1-6|once|-|TRBV7-2
TGTGCCAGCAGCTGGGGGGTTGGATCACCCCTCCACTTT
CASSWGVGSPLHF
>TRBJ1-3|-|TRBD1|TRBV6-5
TGTGCCACCAAGATTTTCCGGGACAGTAGAAACACCATATATTTT
CATKIFRDSRNTIYF
>TRBJ2-1|-|TRBD1|TRBV5-8
TGTGCCAGCAGCGCAGGGGGCCTCTCCTACAATGAGCAGTTCTTC
CASSAGGLSYNEQFF
>TRBJ1-5|-|-|TRBV19
TGTGCCAGTAGATTCGGTAGCAATCAGCCCCAGCATTTT
CASRFGSNQPQHF
>TRBJ2-1|-|TRBD2|TRBV11-2
TGTGCCAGCAGCTTAAGTTCGGCGGGAGCCTACAATGAGCAGTTCTTC
CASSLSSAGAYNEQFF
>TRBJ2-1|-|TRBD2|TRBV9
TGTGCCAGCAGCGTTAGCGGGAGTGGGTTATACAATGAGCAGTTCTTC
CASSVSGSGLYNEQFF
>TRBJ2-1|-|TRBD1|TRBV2
TGTGCCAGCAGTGGAGGCTTTGGACAGGTGGACTACAATGAGCAGTTCTTC
CASSGGFGQVDYNEQFF
>TRBJ2-3|-|TRBD2|TRBV9
TGTGCCAGCAGCGTAGTTGGGGGGGGCACAGATACGCAGTATTTT
CASSVVGGGTDTQYF
>TRBJ1-1|-|-|TRBV18
TGTGCCAGCTCGCCAATACAGCTGAACACTGAAGCTTTCTTT
CASSPIQLNTEAFF
>TRBJ2-7|-|TRBD2|TRBV10-2
TGCGCCAGCAGTGAGCCGGCGGGAGGGCCCGGGGAGCAGTACTTC
CASSEPAGGPGEQYF
>TRBJ2-1|-|TRBD2|TRBV30
TGCGCGGGACTAGCGGCTTACAATGAGCAGTTCTTC
CAGLAAYNEQFF
>TRBJ2-2|once|-|TRBV9
TGTGCCAGCAGGTCTTGGAACACCGGGGAGCTGTTTTTT
CASRSWNTGELFF
>TRBJ1-6|-|TRBD1|TRBV30
TGTGCCTGGAGTGCCCGGGACAGGGGTTTTTCACCCCTCCACTTT
CAWSARDRGFSPLHF
>TRBJ1-5|-|-|TRBV7-2
TGTGCCAGCAGCTTAAGAGGGAGCAATCAGTCCCAGCATTTT
CASSLRGSNQSQHF
>TRBJ2-7|-|TRBD2|TRBV6-2/TRBV6-3
TGTGCCAGCAGCCCACCTACCCTTAGCGGGACCTACGAGCAGTACTTC
CASSPPTLSGTYEQYF
>TRBJ2-1|-|TRBD2|TRBV30
TGTGCCTGGATGAGGACTAGCGGGAGATTTGCGGAGCAGTTCTTC
CAWMRTSGRFAEQFF
>TRBJ1-6|-|-|TRBV25-1
TGTGCCAGCACCTCAACAGGGAGATCCTATAATTCACCCCTCCACTTT
CASTSTGRSYNSPLHF
>TRBJ2-7|-|-|TRBV12-3/TRBV12-4
TGTGCCAGCAGTTTTGATAGCTCCTACGAGCAGTACTTC
CASSFDSSYEQYF
>TRBJ1-2|-|-|TRBV30
TGTGCCTGGAGTGCAGGCAAACGCTATGGCTACACCTTC
CAWSAGKRYGYTF
>TRBJ1-4|-|-|TRBV19
TGTGCCAGTAGTATAGTAACAGGGAGTGGGGGAAATGAAAAACTGTTTTTT
CASSIVTGSGGNEKLFF
>TRBJ2-1|-|TRBD2|TRBV5-4
TGTGCCAGCCGATCACCTCTAGCGGGAGTCAATGAGCAGTTCTTC
CASRSPLAGVNEQFF
>TRBJ2-5|-|-|TRBV29-1
TGCAGCGTTCTTCCCGGGGAGACCCAGTACTTC
CSVLPGETQYF